These 14 T cell receptor beta chains share one sample of origin, sequenced in a study of graft-versus-host responses after intestinal transplantation. The repertoire was sequenced with immunoSEQ multiplex PCR; TCRdb's copy has only in-frame clones and lacks some. The data hold about 23,000 clones, with 90% observed a single time. The sample in question was PBMCs, obtained just under 40 days after intestinal transplant. Receptors originate from a human patient who received an intestinal transplant, so some T cells may come from the graft donor.

As regards this clone: An end of the junction does not agree with germline; a read error may underlie this. The V call is TRBV4-1, the J call TRBJ2-7, with 10 bases lining up with TRBD1. The CDR3 runs 14 residues. Germline lookup yields CDR1 MGHRA and CDR2 YSYEKL. In DNA, the CDR3 is TGCGCCAGCAGCCTTATCCCGGGACAGGGGCCGGAGGGCTTC. It specifies CASSLIPGQGPEGF.

This clone was observed once. The germline gene is not matched at one end of the junction; a read error may be the cause. V is TRBV27 and J is TRBJ2-7; D is perhaps TRBD2 (9 bases). The CDR3 is 18 residues long. CDR1 MNHEY and CDR2 SMNVEV come from the germline V gene (reference sequence). The DNA for the CDR3 is TGTGCCGGCAGTCTGCGGGGGGGCGGGGCAGGGGGCCTGGACGAGCAGTACTTC. Translation: CAGSLRGGGAGGLDEQYF.

This rearrangement joins TRBV11-2 to TRBJ2-7, with 7 bases that match TRBD1. The V gene's germline CDR1 is SGHAT and CDR2 FQNNGV. There are 13 residues in the CDR3. The J segment lost 4 bases and the V segment lost 5 bases, leaving 5 bases of the junction unmatched. This chain's CDR3 is CASSVTGWYEQYF. In DNA form, the CDR3 reads TGTGCCAGCAGCGTGACAGGGTGGTACGAGCAGTACTTC.

CDR3 nucleotides: TGTGCTAGTGGTCCTGGGACTAGCGGGCTCTACAATGAGCAGTTCTTC. It yields the protein CASGPGTSGLYNEQFF. The rearrangement links TRBV12-5 to TRBJ2-1, with TRBD2 matching 12 bases. Per the germline V gene, CDR1 is LGHNT and CDR2 is FRNRAP. CDR3 length equals 16 residues. Trimming removed 5 bases from V and 3 bases from J; junction bases left unmatched: 5.

The chain links TRBV11-3 to TRBJ2-5, with D hard to call. V was trimmed by 0 bases and J by 6 bases, leaving 11 bases between them. CDR1 and CDR2 (germline): SGHNT, YENEEA. The CDR3 length is 14 residues. CDR3 sequence: CASSLDVPPKTQYF. The CDR3 bases are TGTGCCAGCAGCTTAGATGTCCCCCCAAAGACCCAGTACTTC.

V is TRBV15 and J is TRBJ2-7; TRBD1 aligns across 7 bases. CDR3 size: 16 residues. V lost 4 bases and J lost 2; bases outside the gene matches: 11. Per germline, CDR1 LNHNV and CDR2 YYDKDF (reference sequence). Here the CDR3 DNA reads TGTGCCACCAGCACCGCACCGGGACAGTTCACCTACGAGCAGTACTTC. It specifies CATSTAPGQFTYEQYF.

The V and J genes are TRBV5-1 and TRBJ2-7, with TRBD2 identical over 7 bases. The ends lost 1 base at V and 5 bases at J; junction bases unmatched: 9. The CDR3 is 15 residues long. Germline V lookup: CDR1 SGHRS, CDR2 YFSETQ. This CDR3 reads CASSLRGGWRNEQYF. The CDR3 nucleotides read TGCGCCAGCAGCTTGCGGGGAGGGTGGAGAAACGAGCAGTACTTC.

By sample fraction, this clone is medium-sized (0.01 to 0.1%). J is TRBJ1-1 and V is TRBV9; D is undetermined. Trimming removed 0 bases from V and 5 bases from J, with 11 bases in between. Germline CDR1 and CDR2: SGDLS and YYNGEE. The CDR3 loop spans 14 amino acids. The chain's CDR3 is CASSVVGSWTEAFF. In DNA, the CDR3 is TGTGCCAGCAGCGTAGTCGGGTCCTGGACTGAAGCTTTCTTT.

This CDR3 reads CASSDGDRATGELFF. CDR3 nucleotide sequence: TGTGCCAGCAGTGACGGGGACAGGGCTACCGGGGAGCTGTTTTTT. The V gene is TRBV2, the J gene TRBJ2-2; 9 nucleotides line up with TRBD1. The V and J ends lost 3 bases and 5 bases, in that order; junction bases with no gene match: 4. The CDR3 covers 15 residues. Germline V CDR1 and CDR2: SNHLY, FYNNEI.

V gene TRBV29-1 combines with J gene TRBJ2-1; perhaps D is TRBD1 or TRBD2 (5 bases each). The CDR3 has 11 amino acids. Germline V gives CDR1 SQVTM, CDR2 ANQGSEA. V lost 6 bases, J lost 13 bases, and 16 bases lay in between. DNA of the CDR3: TGCAGCGTGGGGACGGGGCCGAACCAGTTCTTC. Its protein is CSVGTGPNQFF.

The chain has TRBV4-3 and TRBJ2-7; a possible D gene is TRBD1 (6 bases). CDR1 is LGHNA, CDR2 YSLEER, per germline. V gave up 1 base and J gave up 1 base, with 14 bases separating them. The CDR3 loop spans 16 amino acids. In DNA, the CDR3 is TGCGCCAGCAGCCAAGTTTTTGGGGGCGGGTCCTACGAGCAGTACTTC. Protein product: CASSQVFGGGSYEQYF.

The rearrangement joins TRBV7-9 to TRBJ2-1; D not resolved. The germline V and J ends were trimmed by 0 bases and 7 bases, with 4 bases remaining between them. CDR3 length: 12 residues. Germline V gene sequence: CDR1 SEHNR, CDR2 FQNEAQ (reference sequence). As DNA, the CDR3 is TGTGCCAGCAGCTTAGCGCTTAATGAGCAGTTCTTC. Amino acids: CASSLALNEQFF.

The chain joins TRBV5-4 to TRBJ2-5; D is uncertain. Germline values: CDR1 SGHNT, CDR2 YYREEE (reference sequence). The CDR3 is made up of 14 amino acids. Deletions cut 0 bases from V and 4 bases from J, with 10 bases between. CDR3 nucleotide sequence: TGTGCCAGCAGCTTGGAACGAGATTCAGAGACCCAGTACTTC. Protein: CASSLERDSETQYF.

The gene calls are TRBV7-8 and TRBJ1-1; TRBD1 might be the D (5 bases). Germline loops: CDR1 SGHVS, CDR2 FQNEAQ. The CDR3 has 13 residues. Trimming took off 2 bases at V and 5 bases at J, with 9 bases between the two ends. The CDR3 DNA reads as TGTGCCAGCAGCTTACAGGGCGGGACTGAAGCTTTCTTT. Its protein product is CASSLQGGTEAFF.